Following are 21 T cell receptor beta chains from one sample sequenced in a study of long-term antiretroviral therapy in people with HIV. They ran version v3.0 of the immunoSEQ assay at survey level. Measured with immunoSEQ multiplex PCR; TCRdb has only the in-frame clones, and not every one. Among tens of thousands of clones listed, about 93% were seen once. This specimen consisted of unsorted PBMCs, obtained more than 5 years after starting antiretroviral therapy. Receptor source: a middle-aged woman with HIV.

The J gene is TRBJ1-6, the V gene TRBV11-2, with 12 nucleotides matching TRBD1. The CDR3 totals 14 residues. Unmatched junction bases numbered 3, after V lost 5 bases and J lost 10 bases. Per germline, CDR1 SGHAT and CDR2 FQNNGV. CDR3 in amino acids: CASSQGTGGSPLHF. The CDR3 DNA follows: TGTGCCAGCAGCCAGGGGACAGGGGGCTCACCCCTCCACTTT.

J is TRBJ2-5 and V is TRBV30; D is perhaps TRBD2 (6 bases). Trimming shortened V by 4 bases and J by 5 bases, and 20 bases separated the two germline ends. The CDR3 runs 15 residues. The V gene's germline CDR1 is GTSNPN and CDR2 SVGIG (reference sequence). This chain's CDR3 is CAWNPLSGGAETQYF. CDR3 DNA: TGTGCCTGGAACCCCCTTAGTGGCGGGGCCGAGACCCAGTACTTC.

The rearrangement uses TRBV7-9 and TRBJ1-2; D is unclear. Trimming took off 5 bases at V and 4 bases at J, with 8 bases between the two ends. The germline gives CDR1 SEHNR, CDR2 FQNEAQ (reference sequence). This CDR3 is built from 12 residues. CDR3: CASSADFYGYTF. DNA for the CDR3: TGTGCCAGCAGCGCTGACTTCTATGGCTACACCTTC.

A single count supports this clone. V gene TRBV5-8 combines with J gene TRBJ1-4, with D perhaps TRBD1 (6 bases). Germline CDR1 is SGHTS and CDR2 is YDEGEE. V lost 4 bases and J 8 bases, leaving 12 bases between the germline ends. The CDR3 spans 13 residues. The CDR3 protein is CASSVRGGEKLFF. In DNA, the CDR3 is TGTGCCAGCAGCGTCAGGGGAGGCGAAAAACTGTTTTTT.

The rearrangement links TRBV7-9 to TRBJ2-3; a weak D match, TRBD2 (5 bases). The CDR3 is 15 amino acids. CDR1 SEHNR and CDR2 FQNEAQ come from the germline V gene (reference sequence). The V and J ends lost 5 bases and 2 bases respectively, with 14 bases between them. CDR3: CASSPGPAVTDTQYF. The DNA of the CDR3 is TGTGCCAGCAGCCCCGGACCAGCGGTCACAGATACGCAGTATTTT.

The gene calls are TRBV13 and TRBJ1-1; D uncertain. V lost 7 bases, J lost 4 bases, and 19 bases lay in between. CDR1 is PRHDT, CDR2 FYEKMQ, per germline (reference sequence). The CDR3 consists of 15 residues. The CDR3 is CASTYSLLGSTEAFF. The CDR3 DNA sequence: TGTGCCAGCACCTACTCCCTTTTAGGATCCACTGAAGCTTTCTTT. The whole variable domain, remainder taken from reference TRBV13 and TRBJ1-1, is AAGVIQSPRHLIKEKRETATLKCYPIPRHDTVYWYQQGPGQDPQFLISFYEKMQSDKGSIPDRFSAQQFSDYHSELNMSSLELGDSALYFCASTYSLLGSTEAFFGQGTRLTVV.

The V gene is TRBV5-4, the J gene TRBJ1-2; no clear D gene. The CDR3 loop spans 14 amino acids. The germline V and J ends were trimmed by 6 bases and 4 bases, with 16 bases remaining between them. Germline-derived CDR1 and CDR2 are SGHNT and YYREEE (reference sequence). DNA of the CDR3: TGTGCCAGCACGGAACCGGCCAGCGGCTATGGCTACACCTTC. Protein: CASTEPASGYGYTF.

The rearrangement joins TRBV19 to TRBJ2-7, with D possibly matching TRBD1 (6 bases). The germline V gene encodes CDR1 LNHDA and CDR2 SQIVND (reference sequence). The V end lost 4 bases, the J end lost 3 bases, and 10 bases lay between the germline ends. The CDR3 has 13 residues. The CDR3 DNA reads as TGTGCCAGTAGTAGGACAGCCCTCTACGAGCAGTACTTC. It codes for CASSRTALYEQYF. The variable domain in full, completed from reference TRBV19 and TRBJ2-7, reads DGGITQSPKYLFRKEGQNVTLSCEQNLNHDAMYWYRQDPGQGLRLIYYSQIVNDFQKGDIAEGYSVSREKKESFPLTVTSAQKNPTAFYLCASSRTALYEQYFGPGTRLTVT.

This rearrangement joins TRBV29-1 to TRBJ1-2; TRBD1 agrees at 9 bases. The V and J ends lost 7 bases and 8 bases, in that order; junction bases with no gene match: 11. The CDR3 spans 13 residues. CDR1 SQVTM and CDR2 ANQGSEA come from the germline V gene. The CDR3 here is CSGGQGLLSGYTF. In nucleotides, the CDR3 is TGCAGCGGCGGACAGGGGCTCCTTAGCGGCTACACCTTC.

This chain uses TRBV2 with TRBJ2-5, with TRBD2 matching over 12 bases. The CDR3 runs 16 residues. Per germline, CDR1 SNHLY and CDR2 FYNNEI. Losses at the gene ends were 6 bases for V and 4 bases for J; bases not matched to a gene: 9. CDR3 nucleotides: TGTGCCAGCAGCAAGGGAGCGGGACTAGCGGGAGAGACCCAGTACTTC. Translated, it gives CASSKGAGLAGETQYF.

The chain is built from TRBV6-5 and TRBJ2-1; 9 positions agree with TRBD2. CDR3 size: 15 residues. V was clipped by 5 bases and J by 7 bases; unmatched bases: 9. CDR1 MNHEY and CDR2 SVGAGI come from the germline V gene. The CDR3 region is CASSPRGTSRNEQFF. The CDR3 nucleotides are TGTGCCAGCAGTCCACGCGGGACTAGCAGAAATGAGCAGTTCTTC.

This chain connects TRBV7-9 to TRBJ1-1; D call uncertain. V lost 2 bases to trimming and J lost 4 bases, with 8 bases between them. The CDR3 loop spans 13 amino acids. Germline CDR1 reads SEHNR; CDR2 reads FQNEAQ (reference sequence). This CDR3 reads CASSLHGPTEAFF. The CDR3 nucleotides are TGTGCCAGCAGCTTACATGGGCCCACTGAAGCTTTCTTT.

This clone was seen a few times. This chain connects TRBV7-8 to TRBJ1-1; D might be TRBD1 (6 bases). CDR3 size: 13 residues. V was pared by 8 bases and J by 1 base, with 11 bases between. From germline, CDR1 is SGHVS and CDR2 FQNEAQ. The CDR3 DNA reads TGTGCCAGCTCTGGACAGACGAACACTGAAGCTTTCTTT. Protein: CASSGQTNTEAFF. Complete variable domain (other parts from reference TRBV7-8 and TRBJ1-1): GAGVSQSPRYKVAKRGQDVALRCDPISGHVSLFWYQQALGQGPEFLTYFQNEAQLDKSGLPSDRFFAERPEGSVSTLKIQRTQQEDSAVYLCASSGQTNTEAFFGQGTRLTVV.

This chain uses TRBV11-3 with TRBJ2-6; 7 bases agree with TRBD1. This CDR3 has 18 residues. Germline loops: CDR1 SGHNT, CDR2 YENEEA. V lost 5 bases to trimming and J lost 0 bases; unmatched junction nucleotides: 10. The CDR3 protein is CASSVSGQAHSGANVLTF. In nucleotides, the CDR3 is TGTGCCAGCAGCGTAAGCGGACAGGCACACTCTGGGGCCAACGTCCTGACTTTC.

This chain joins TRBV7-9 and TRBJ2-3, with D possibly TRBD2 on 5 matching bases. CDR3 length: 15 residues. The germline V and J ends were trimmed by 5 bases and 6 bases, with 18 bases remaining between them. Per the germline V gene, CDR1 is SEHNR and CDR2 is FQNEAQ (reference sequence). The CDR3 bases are TGTGCCAGCAGCCCCGGGCCTGGAGGTGAGGATACGCAGTATTTT. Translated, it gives CASSPGPGGEDTQYF.

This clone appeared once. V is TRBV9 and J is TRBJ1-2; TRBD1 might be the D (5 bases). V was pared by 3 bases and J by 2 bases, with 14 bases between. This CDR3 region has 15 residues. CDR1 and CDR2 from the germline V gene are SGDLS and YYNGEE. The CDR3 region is CASSGFGHGNYGYTF. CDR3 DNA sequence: TGTGCCAGCAGCGGCTTCGGACATGGGAACTATGGCTACACCTTC.

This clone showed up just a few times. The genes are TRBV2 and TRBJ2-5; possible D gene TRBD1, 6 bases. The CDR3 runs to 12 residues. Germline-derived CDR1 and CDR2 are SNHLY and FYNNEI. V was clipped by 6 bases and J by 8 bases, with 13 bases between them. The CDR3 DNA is TGTGCCAGCAGGGCTACAGGGACCACCCAGTACTTC. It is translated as CASRATGTTQYF.

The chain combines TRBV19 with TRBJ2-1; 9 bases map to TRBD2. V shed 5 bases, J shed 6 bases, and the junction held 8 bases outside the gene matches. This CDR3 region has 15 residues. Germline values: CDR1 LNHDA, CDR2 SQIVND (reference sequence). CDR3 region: CASSEVGGRANEQFF. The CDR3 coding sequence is TGTGCCAGTAGTGAGGTGGGCGGGAGGGCCAATGAGCAGTTCTTC.

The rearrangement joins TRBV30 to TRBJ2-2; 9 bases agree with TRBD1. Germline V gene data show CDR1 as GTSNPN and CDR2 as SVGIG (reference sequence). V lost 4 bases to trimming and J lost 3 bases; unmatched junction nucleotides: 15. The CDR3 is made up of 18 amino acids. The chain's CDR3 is CAWTSGQGLERYTGELFF. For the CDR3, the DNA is TGTGCCTGGACCTCGGGACAGGGCCTAGAACGGTACACCGGGGAGCTGTTTTTT. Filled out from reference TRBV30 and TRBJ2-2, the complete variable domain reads SQTIHQWPATLVQPVGSPLSLECTVEGTSNPNLYWYRQAAGRGLQLLFYSVGIGQISSEVPQNLSASRPQDRQFILSSKKLLLSDSGFYLCAWTSGQGLERYTGELFFGEGSRLTVL.

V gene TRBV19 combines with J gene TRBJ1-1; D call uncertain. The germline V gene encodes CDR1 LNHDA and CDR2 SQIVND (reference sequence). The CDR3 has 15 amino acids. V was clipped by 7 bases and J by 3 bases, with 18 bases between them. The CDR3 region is CASTYPTPYYTEAFF. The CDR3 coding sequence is TGTGCCAGTACATATCCGACCCCTTATTACACTGAAGCTTTCTTT.

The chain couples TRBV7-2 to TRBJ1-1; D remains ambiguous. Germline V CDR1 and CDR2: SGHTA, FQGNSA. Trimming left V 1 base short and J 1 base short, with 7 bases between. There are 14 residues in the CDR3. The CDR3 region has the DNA TGTGCCAGCAGCTTAGTTCCAGAGAACACTGAAGCTTTCTTT. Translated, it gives CASSLVPENTEAFF.